The 17 T cell receptor beta chains reported below all come from one sample, sequenced in a study of early T cells in non-severe SARS-CoV-2 infection. TCRdb reanalysed the 5' RACE reads using MiXCR and keeps one entry per CDR3 protein. The data show about 48,000 distinct CDR3 sequences, approximately 9.8% seen once. Source material: whole blood. The receptors stem from an adult who was a healthcare worker with PCR-confirmed SARS-CoV-2 infection or an uninfected control (not recorded which).

This clonotype was picked up many times. The chain employs TRBV12-3 or TRBV12-4 and TRBJ2-1; D possibly corresponds to TRBD2 (5 bases). Between the trimmed V and J ends, which lost 8 bases and 6 bases, there was a span of 20 bases. This CDR3 contains 15 residues. CDR3 region: CASVRSGPVGNEQFF. For the CDR3, the DNA is TGTGCCAGCGTTAGGAGCGGCCCCGTGGGCAATGAGCAGTTCTTC.

This clonotype has more than one count but fewer than ten. The V call is TRBV30, the J call TRBJ2-7; no definite D call. CDR3 length equals 11 residues. Germline-derived CDR1 and CDR2 are GTSNPN and SVGIG (reference sequence). Trimming shortened V by 1 base and J by 0 bases, and 1 base separated the two germline ends. CDR3 sequence (DNA): TGTGCCTGGAGTGACTCCTACGAGCAGTACTTC. It is translated as CAWSDSYEQYF.

The chain has TRBV20-1 and TRBJ2-7; D remains unclear. V was shortened by 3 bases and J by 3 bases, with 18 bases between the two germline ends. CDR3 length: 15 residues. Germline CDR1 is DFQATT and CDR2 is SNEGSKA (reference sequence). The DNA of the CDR3 is TGCAGTGCTAGGATGGGTCGGCTCTACCACTACGAGCAGTACTTC. Protein: CSARMGRLYHYEQYF.

This clonotype showed up many times. This chain joins TRBV28 and TRBJ2-3; tentative D call: TRBD1 (6 bases). Germline CDR1 is MDHEN and CDR2 is SYDVKM. This CDR3 spans 14 amino acids. Between the trimmed V and J ends, which lost 6 bases and 2 bases, there was a span of 12 bases. DNA of the CDR3: TGTGCCAGCAGGGAACAGGGAACCACAGATACGCAGTATTTT. Its protein is CASREQGTTDTQYF.

This clonotype came up many times. The genes are TRBV7-2 and TRBJ2-6, with a possible D match to TRBD1 (6 bases). The CDR3 covers 17 residues. The V gene's germline CDR1 is SGHTA and CDR2 FQGNSA. V shed 5 bases and J shed 0 bases, with 14 bases lying between them. In nucleotides, the CDR3 is TGTGCCAGCAGCCACGACAGGCGTCGCTCTGGGGCCAACGTCCTGACTTTC. Protein sequence: CASSHDRRRSGANVLTF.

This clonotype turned up a few times. The chain links TRBV7-6 to TRBJ1-6; weak D call: TRBD1 (5 bases). There are 15 residues in the CDR3. The germline V and J ends were trimmed by 5 bases and 9 bases, with 17 bases remaining between them. CDR1 is SGHVS and CDR2 is FNYEAQ in the germline V gene. The DNA of the CDR3 is TGTGCCAGCAGCCCGTCCCGGCAGGGTGGTTCACCCCTCCACTTT. Protein product: CASSPSRQGGSPLHF.

The V and J genes are TRBV28 and TRBJ1-5, with D possibly being TRBD1 (5 bases). The CDR3 covers 14 residues. V lost 2 bases to trimming and J lost 4 bases, with 9 bases between them. The germline V gene has CDR1 MDHEN and CDR2 SYDVKM. The CDR3 DNA reads TGTGCCAGCAGTTTAGGGGCGGAGAATCAGCCCCAGCATTTT. Amino acid sequence: CASSLGAENQPQHF.

Concerning this clonotype itself: The missing conserved phenylalanine or tryptophan at the end of this CDR3 makes a read error likely. The chain couples TRBV7-2 to TRBJ2-4; possible D gene TRBD1, 6 bases. Germline loops: CDR1 SGHTA, CDR2 FQGNSA. Trimming removed 3 bases at V and 2 bases at J, with 14 bases between. The CDR3 has 16 amino acids. The CDR3 region has the DNA TGTGCCAGCAGCTTTCAGGGGCGAGAGACCAAAAACATTCAGTACTCC. Its translation is CASSFQGRETKNIQYS.

The sample holds many counts of this clonotype. The chain couples TRBV4-1 to TRBJ2-5; D assignment may be TRBD1 or TRBD2 (5 bases each). CDR1 and CDR2 (germline): MGHRA, YSYEKL. V lost 10 bases and J 3 bases, leaving 15 bases between the germline ends. This CDR3 region has 13 residues. In nucleotides, the CDR3 is TGCGCCACCTCACAGGTGGGGGAAGAGACCCAGTACTTC. Residues: CATSQVGEETQYF.

In DNA, the CDR3 is TGTGCCAGCAGCTTATACAGGGGATCCTACGAGCAGTACTTC. Protein product: CASSLYRGSYEQYF. The chain employs TRBV7-2 and TRBJ2-7; 7 bases line up with TRBD1. Germline-derived CDR1 and CDR2 are SGHTA and FQGNSA. V lost 2 bases to trimming and J lost 1 base; unmatched junction nucleotides: 2. The CDR3 covers 14 residues.

The V and J genes are TRBV5-1 and TRBJ2-1; possible D gene TRBD1, 5 bases. The CDR3 length is 14 residues. Between the trimmed V and J ends, which lost 6 bases and 6 bases, there was a span of 16 bases. The germline CDR1 and CDR2 sequences are SGHRS and YFSETQ. The CDR3 loop reads CASNPSQGTNEQFF. CDR3 in DNA: TGCGCCAGCAATCCCTCGCAGGGAACCAATGAGCAGTTCTTC.

The rearrangement links TRBV7-3 to TRBJ1-1, with D unresolved. CDR1 SGHTA and CDR2 FQGTGA come from the germline V gene. The CDR3 contains 13 residues. Trimming left V 5 bases short and J 1 base short, with 8 bases between. CDR3 amino acids: CASSRDPNTEAFF. The CDR3 region has the DNA TGTGCCAGCAGCCGGGATCCGAACACTGAAGCTTTCTTT. The full variable domain, completed using reference TRBV7-3 and TRBJ1-1, is GAGVSQTPSNKVTEKGKYVELRCDPISGHTALYWYRQSLGQGPEFLIYFQGTGAADDSGLPNDRFFAVRPEGSVSTLKIQRTERGDSAVYLCASSRDPNTEAFFGQGTRLTVV.

This clonotype has at least ten counts. The chain combines TRBV28 with TRBJ2-3; TRBD2 agrees at 10 bases. The CDR3 is 14 residues long. Looked up from germline, CDR1 is MDHEN and CDR2 is SYDVKM. V lost 5 bases, J lost 3 bases, and 2 bases stayed unmatched. The CDR3 region has the DNA TGTGCCAGCAGTCCGGGACTAGCGACAGATACGCAGTATTTT. Translating gives CASSPGLATDTQYF.

This clonotype was counted at least ten times. The V gene is TRBV7-9, the J gene TRBJ2-1; D is possibly TRBD2 (6 bases). Germline V gene data show CDR1 as SEHNR and CDR2 as FQNEAQ (reference sequence). The CDR3 covers 14 residues. Trimming shortened V by 4 bases and J by 5 bases, and 12 bases separated the two germline ends. CDR3 bases: TGTGCCAGCAGCTCGGCGGGGCCCAACAATGAGCAGTTCTTC. This encodes CASSSAGPNNEQFF.

The chain is built from TRBV11-3 and TRBJ2-3; D possibly uses TRBD1 or TRBD2 (5 bases each). Per the germline V gene, CDR1 is SGHNT and CDR2 is YENEEA. V shed 1 base and J shed 9 bases, with 14 bases lying between them. CDR3 length: 14 residues. The CDR3 protein is CASSLGAIGDTQYF. CDR3 in DNA: TGTGCCAGCAGCTTAGGCGCCATAGGGGACACGCAGTATTTT.

A remark on this clonotype: A much more abundant neighbour one base away suggests this may be a read error. The chain recombines TRBV3-1 with TRBJ2-1; the match to TRBD2 covers 7 bases. The CDR3 runs 16 residues. CDR1 and CDR2 from the germline V gene are LGHDT and YNNKEL (reference sequence). Unmatched junction bases numbered 9, after V lost 1 base and J lost 6 bases. The CDR3 DNA sequence: TGTGCCAGCAGCCAAGTGTTGTTGGGAGGGGCCAATGAGCAGTTCTTC. It is translated as CASSQVLLGGANEQFF.

This clonotype appeared many times. The rearrangement uses TRBV20-1 and TRBJ2-1; perhaps TRBD1 as D (6 bases). The germline V gene has CDR1 DFQATT and CDR2 SNEGSKA (reference sequence). This CDR3 spans 14 amino acids. Trimming shortened V by 4 bases and J by 2 bases, and 12 bases separated the two germline ends. DNA for the CDR3: TGCAGTGCTAAGGGGGAGAGGGCCTACAATGAGCAGTTCTTC. Its translation: CSAKGERAYNEQFF.